The next 4 T cell receptor beta chains were all read from a single sample in a study of blood T cell repertoires in COVID-19. TCRdb's copy holds only in-frame clones and misses some; the assay was immunoSEQ multiplex PCR. The table lists some 250,000 clones, about 90% of them singletons. Sequencing used PBMCs or T cells enriched from blood (not recorded which). These receptor sequences come from a human donor in a cohort exposed to, infected with or recovered from COVID-19 (not recorded which). The donor label of this sample is uncertain.

This chain joins TRBV5-4 and TRBJ1-2; 12 bases map to TRBD1. The length of the CDR3 is 15 residues. V lost 3 bases and J lost 4; bases outside the gene matches: 4. Germline V gene sequence: CDR1 SGHNT, CDR2 YYREEE (reference sequence). The CDR3 region is CASSSPGQGAYGYTF. DNA of the CDR3: TGTGCCAGCAGCTCACCGGGACAGGGGGCCTATGGCTACACCTTC. Using reference TRBV5-4 and TRBJ1-2 for the parts outside the CDR3, the full variable domain is ETGVTQSPTHLIKTRGQQVTLRCSSQSGHNTVSWYQQALGQGPQFIFQYYREEENGRGNFPPRFSGLQFPNYSSELNVNALELDDSALYLCASSSPGQGAYGYTFGSGTRLTVV.

The genes are TRBV30 and TRBJ1-2; possibly TRBD1 for D (5 bases). Germline V lookup: CDR1 GTSNPN, CDR2 SVGIG (reference sequence). Trimming removed 6 bases from V and 2 bases from J, with 13 bases in between. This CDR3 has 13 residues. CDR3 sequence (DNA): TGTGCCTGTAGCCAGGGTTCCAACTATGGCTACACCTTC. It translates to CACSQGSNYGYTF. The whole variable domain, filled in from reference TRBV30 and TRBJ1-2, reads SQTIHQWPATLVQPVGSPLSLECTVEGTSNPNLYWYRQAAGRGLQLLFYSVGIGQISSEVPQNLSASRPQDRQFILSSKKLLLSDSGFYLCACSQGSNYGYTFGSGTRLTVV.

The CDR3 DNA follows: TGTGCCAGCAGTGAAGATAACTCTGGGGCCAACGTCCTGACTTTC. This gives the protein CASSEDNSGANVLTF. V usage is TRBV2 and J usage is TRBJ2-6, with unresolved D. Looked up from germline, CDR1 is SNHLY and CDR2 is FYNNEI. The CDR3 consists of 15 residues. Deletions cut 1 base from V and 0 bases from J, with 4 bases between.

This clone has only one observation. In DNA, the CDR3 is TGCGCCAGCAGCCAACAACAGGGGGCCGGCACTGAAGCTTTCTTT. It yields the protein CASSQQQGAGTEAFF. The chain combines TRBV4-1 with TRBJ1-1, with 9 bases fitting TRBD1. Germline loops: CDR1 MGHRA, CDR2 YSYEKL. This CDR3 spans 15 amino acids. The trim removed 2 bases at V and 4 bases at J, leaving 5 bases unmatched.